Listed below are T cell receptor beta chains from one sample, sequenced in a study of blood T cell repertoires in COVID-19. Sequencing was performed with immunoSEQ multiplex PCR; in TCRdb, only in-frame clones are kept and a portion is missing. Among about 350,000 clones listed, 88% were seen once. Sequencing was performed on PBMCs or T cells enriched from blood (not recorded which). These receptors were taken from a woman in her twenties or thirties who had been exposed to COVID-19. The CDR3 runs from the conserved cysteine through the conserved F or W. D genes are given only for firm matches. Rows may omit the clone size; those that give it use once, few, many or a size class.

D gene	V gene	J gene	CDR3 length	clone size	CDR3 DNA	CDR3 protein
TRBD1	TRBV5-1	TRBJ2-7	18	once	TGCGCCAGCAGCTCACCAAAACCGGGACAGGCGATTTCCTACGAGCAGTACTTC	CASSSPKPGQAISYEQYF
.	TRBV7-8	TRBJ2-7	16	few	TGTGCCAGCAGCCCCCGTCTAGGAGGCCTGCAACAGGAGCAGTACTTC	CASSPRLGGLQQEQYF
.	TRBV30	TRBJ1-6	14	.	TGTGCCTGGAGTCCCTCGGGGTCAGGCGGGCCCCTCCACTTT	CAWSPSGSGGPLHF
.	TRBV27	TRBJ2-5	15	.	TGTGCCAGCAGCCGAAGGGGACGGCGGGGCGAGACCCAGTACTTC	CASSRRGRRGETQYF
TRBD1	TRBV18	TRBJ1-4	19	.	TGTGCCAGCTCAATCCTATACCGGGACAGGAGAGCAACTAATGAAAAACTGTTTTTT	CASSILYRDRRATNEKLFF
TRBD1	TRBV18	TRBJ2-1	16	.	TGTGCCAGCTCACCAACATTCCGGACAGGGGGCTTTGAGCAGTTCTTC	CASSPTFRTGGFEQFF
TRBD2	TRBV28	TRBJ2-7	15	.	TGTGCCAGCAGCCTTTGGGGCGGGAGTACCTACGAGCAGTACTTC	CASSLWGGSTYEQYF
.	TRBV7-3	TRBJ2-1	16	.	TGTGCCAGCAGCTTAACTCAGGGGAGCTCCTACAATGAGCAGTTCTTC	CASSLTQGSSYNEQFF
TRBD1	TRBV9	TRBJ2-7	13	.	TGTGCCAGCAGTGCGACAGGGATGGGGGAGCAGTACTTC	CASSATGMGEQYF
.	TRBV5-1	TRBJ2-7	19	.	TGCGCCAGCAGCTTTTCGGACTCCAGAGAAGACTCCTTTCTCTACGAGCAGTACTTC	CASSFSDSREDSFLYEQYF
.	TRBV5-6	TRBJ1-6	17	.	TGTGCCAGCAGCTACCTCTGGCCGGGGGGCAATAATTCACCCCTCCACTTT	CASSYLWPGGNNSPLHF
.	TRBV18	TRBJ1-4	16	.	TGTGCCAGCTCACGAGCGCAGCCTGCAACTAATGAAAAACTGTTTTTT	CASSRAQPATNEKLFF
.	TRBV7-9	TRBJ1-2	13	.	TGTGCCAGCAGCTTATTGGAGAGCTATGGCTACACCTTC	CASSLLESYGYTF
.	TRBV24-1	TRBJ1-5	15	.	TGTGCCACCAGTGAGTCAGGGTTAAGCAATCAGCCCCAGCATTTT	CATSESGLSNQPQHF
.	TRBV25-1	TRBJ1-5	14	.	TGTGCCAGCAGTTTGGCGGGGGTAAGTCAGCCCCAGCATTTT	CASSLAGVSQPQHF
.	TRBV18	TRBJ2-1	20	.	TGTGCCAGCTCAGCATTAAGGGGGTGGCTAGCGGAAAGCTCCTACAATGAGCAGTTCTTC	CASSALRGWLAESSYNEQFF
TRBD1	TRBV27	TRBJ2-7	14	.	TGTGCCAGCAGTTTAACGGGACAGGGGGGCGAGCAGTACTTC	CASSLTGQGGEQYF
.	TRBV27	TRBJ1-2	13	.	TGTGCCAGCAGATTAAACAGGGCTGAAGGCTACACCTTC	CASRLNRAEGYTF
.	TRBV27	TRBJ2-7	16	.	TGTGCCAGCAGTTTATCGTGGGTCATCGGGGTGAACGAGCAGTACTTC	CASSLSWVIGVNEQYF
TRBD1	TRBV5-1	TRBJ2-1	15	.	TGCGCCAGCAGCCCCTCCGGACAGGTGGACAATGAGCAGTTCTTC	CASSPSGQVDNEQFF
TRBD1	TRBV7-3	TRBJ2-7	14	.	TGTGCCAGCAGCTCCGGTGACAGGGCCTACGAGCAGTACTTC	CASSSGDRAYEQYF
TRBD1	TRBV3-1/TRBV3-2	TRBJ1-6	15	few	TGTGCCAGCAGCGCCGGGACAGCGGCTAATTCACCCCTCCACTTT	CASSAGTAANSPLHF
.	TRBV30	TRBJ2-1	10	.	TGTGCCTGGAGTCTGAATGAGCAGTTCTTC	CAWSLNEQFF
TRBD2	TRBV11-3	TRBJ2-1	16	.	TGTGCCAGCAGCCCGGGGACTAGCGGGAGCCACAATGAGCAGTTCTTC	CASSPGTSGSHNEQFF
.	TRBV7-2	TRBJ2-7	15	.	TGTGCCAGCAGCTTAGCCCTCCTAGAACTTTACGAGCAGTACTTC	CASSLALLELYEQYF
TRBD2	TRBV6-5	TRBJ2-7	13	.	TGTGCCAGCACCTGGGACTACTCCTACGAGCAGTACTTC	CASTWDYSYEQYF
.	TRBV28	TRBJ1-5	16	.	TGTGCCAGCAGTTTCACTCACAGAGATAGCAATCAGCCCCAGCATTTT	CASSFTHRDSNQPQHF
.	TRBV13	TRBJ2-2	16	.	TGTGCCAGCAGCTCCGGACAGCCGCGGGGGACCGGGGAGCTGTTTTTT	CASSSGQPRGTGELFF
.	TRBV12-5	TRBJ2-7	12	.	TGTGCTAGTGGCCAGGCCTCCTACGAGCAGTACTTC	CASGQASYEQYF
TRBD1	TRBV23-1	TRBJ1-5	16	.	TGCGCCAGCAGCCCTAGTGTCCAGGGGGGCTATCAGCCCCAGCATTTT	CASSPSVQGGYQPQHF
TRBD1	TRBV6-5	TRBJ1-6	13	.	TGTGCCAGCAGTCGGGACAGGGTTTCACCCCTCCACTTT	CASSRDRVSPLHF
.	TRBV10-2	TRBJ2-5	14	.	TGCGCCAGCAGCCCCCGACAGCTCCAAGAGACCCAGTACTTC	CASSPRQLQETQYF
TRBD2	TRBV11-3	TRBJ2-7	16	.	TGTGCCAGCAGCTTAAGGAGGACTAGCGGGAGGGACGAGCAGTACTTC	CASSLRRTSGRDEQYF
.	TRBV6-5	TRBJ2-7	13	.	TGTGCCAGCAGTCCTCAGTTCCCGTACGAGCAGTACTTC	CASSPQFPYEQYF
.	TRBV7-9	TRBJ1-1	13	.	TGTGCCAGCAGCGAGACAGTTAACACTGAAGCTTTCTTT	CASSETVNTEAFF
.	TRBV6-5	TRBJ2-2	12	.	TGTGCCAGCAGACGTGAGGCCGGGGAGCTGTTTTTT	CASRREAGELFF
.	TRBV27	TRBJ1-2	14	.	TGTGCCAGCAGTCCCACGACACAGGGTGGTGGCTACACCTTC	CASSPTTQGGGYTF